Included here is one T cell receptor (beta chain) sequence, with context. The target antigen is unknown. The source of the sample is a study of post-analysis software for immune sequencing data. Across the study: The disease courses covered relapsing-remitting, secondary progressive and progressive-relapsing multiple sclerosis. Broader study findings: F-measure co-clustering was strong for batch-matched samples. Versus controls, multiple sclerosis patients showed significantly lower diversity (normalized Chao1).

cDNA libraries for TCR beta contained unique molecular identifiers. TCRdb called the PCR reads again in MiXCR, with one record for every CDR3 protein. The table lists roughly 800,000 distinct CDR3 sequences, approximately 53% of them singletons. The specimen sequenced was blood. This sequence originates from a girl between 10 and 17 years old with multiple sclerosis.

For the CDR3, the DNA is TGTGCCAGCATTTATAGATACACAGATACGCAGTATTTT. Translated, it gives CASIYRYTDTQYF. V usage is TRBV2 and J usage is TRBJ2-3; no firm D call. CDR3 length: 13 residues. The germline V and J ends were trimmed by 7 bases and 2 bases, with 10 bases remaining between them. The V gene's germline CDR1 is SNHLY and CDR2 FYNNEI.